The 24 T cell receptor beta chains below were found in one sample sequenced in a study of OX40 agonist ivuxolimab in advanced cancers. Produced via immunoSEQ multiplex PCR; TCRdb's table is partial and in-frame only. Among some 48,000 clones listed, 60% to 80% were seen once. Sample: CD4+ or CD8+ T cells sorted from blood, taken in a trial of the OX40 agonist ivuxolimab. The receptors stem from an adult with an advanced solid tumor such as melanoma, head and neck, liver or kidney cancer.

The CDR3 nucleotides are TGCGCCAGCAGCCATGGAATAGTCCAATTCAATGAGCAGTTCTTC. It specifies CASSHGIVQFNEQFF. The chain links TRBV4-3 to TRBJ2-1; no firm D call. This CDR3 has 15 residues. Looked up from germline, CDR1 is LGHNA and CDR2 is YSLEER. V lost 3 bases, J lost 6 bases, and 15 bases lay in between.

The chain links TRBV13 to TRBJ2-7; the D gene could be TRBD1 or TRBD2 (5 bases each). This CDR3 is 16 amino acids long. Germline CDR1 is PRHDT and CDR2 is FYEKMQ (reference sequence). V dropped 2 bases and J dropped 3 bases, with 17 bases sitting between them. In DNA form, the CDR3 reads TGTGCCAGCAGCTTAAAGGGGCCAGGAGGCCGCTACGAGCAGTACTTC. This codes for CASSLKGPGGRYEQYF.

CDR3 nucleotides: TGTGCCAGCTCTGCCGGGACAGGGAGAAATCAGCCCCAGCATTTT. This encodes CASSAGTGRNQPQHF. The chain combines TRBV18 with TRBJ1-5, with TRBD1 matching over 9 bases. This CDR3 has 15 amino acids. From germline, CDR1 is KGHSH and CDR2 LQKENI. Trimming took 6 bases from V and 4 from J; bases not matched to a gene: 7.

The chain links TRBV2 to TRBJ1-3, with D possibly matching TRBD1 (5 bases). Trimming left V 2 bases short and J 0 bases short, with 17 bases between. This CDR3 is 18 amino acids long. The V gene's germline CDR1 is SNHLY and CDR2 FYNNEI. The CDR3 reads CASSESLQATVSGNTIYF. In DNA, the CDR3 is TGTGCCAGCAGTGAATCATTACAGGCGACCGTCTCTGGAAACACCATATATTTT.

The chain joins TRBV5-1 to TRBJ1-1, with TRBD1 identical over 9 bases. CDR3 length equals 14 residues. V shed 4 bases, J shed 2 bases, and the junction held 3 bases outside the gene matches. Germline V gene lookup returns CDR1 SGHRS and CDR2 YFSETQ. CDR3 protein: CASSLTGGNTEAFF. The CDR3 DNA follows: TGCGCCAGCAGCCTGACAGGGGGTAACACTGAAGCTTTCTTT.

The chain recombines TRBV19 with TRBJ2-7, with 13 nucleotides matching TRBD2. Per the germline V gene, CDR1 is LNHDA and CDR2 is SQIVND (reference sequence). CDR3 size: 15 residues. The V and J ends lost 4 bases and 6 bases, in that order; junction bases with no gene match: 6. CDR3 sequence: CASSTLLAGGVEQYF. CDR3 in DNA: TGTGCCAGTAGTACCTTACTAGCGGGAGGGGTCGAGCAGTACTTC.

This rearrangement joins TRBV5-1 to TRBJ2-7, with TRBD1 matching over 9 bases. Losses at the gene ends were 4 bases for V and 2 bases for J; bases not matched to a gene: 4. The CDR3 loop spans 14 amino acids. CDR1 and CDR2 from the germline V gene are SGHRS and YFSETQ. The CDR3 here is CASSLDRGTYEQYF. CDR3 DNA sequence: TGCGCCAGCAGCCTGGACAGGGGTACCTACGAGCAGTACTTC.

The chain uses TRBV11-3 and TRBJ2-3; 10 bases fit TRBD2. This CDR3 region has 16 residues. CDR1 is SGHNT, CDR2 YENEEA, per germline. Trimming took 0 bases from V and 1 from J; bases not matched to a gene: 1. CDR3 nucleotides: TGTGCCAGCAGCTTAGAAGGGACTAGCGGCACAGATACGCAGTATTTT. Protein: CASSLEGTSGTDTQYF.

The chain joins TRBV10-1 to TRBJ1-1; the D gene is possibly TRBD1 (6 bases). This CDR3 is 13 amino acids long. The germline V gene encodes CDR1 WNHNN and CDR2 SYGVQD (reference sequence). Trimming removed 5 bases from V and 6 bases from J, with 13 bases in between. In nucleotides, the CDR3 is TGCGCCAGCAGTACAACAGGGACGGCTGAAGCTTTCTTT. It codes for CASSTTGTAEAFF.

The chain recombines TRBV19 with TRBJ1-5; TRBD1 matches at 9 bases. The junction had 9 bases not matched to a gene; V was cut back by 0 bases and J by 6 bases. The CDR3 contains 17 residues. The germline V gene encodes CDR1 LNHDA and CDR2 SQIVND (reference sequence). CDR3 protein: CASSIDVGTGFSQPQHF. CDR3 sequence (DNA): TGTGCCAGTAGTATAGATGTCGGGACAGGGTTTTCTCAGCCCCAGCATTTT. The full variable domain, rest sourced from reference TRBV19 and TRBJ1-5, is DGGITQSPKYLFRKEGQNVTLSCEQNLNHDAMYWYRQDPGQGLRLIYYSQIVNDFQKGDIAEGYSVSREKKESFPLTVTSAQKNPTAFYLCASSIDVGTGFSQPQHFGDGTRLSIL.

This rearrangement joins TRBV18 to TRBJ2-7, with TRBD2 matching over 13 bases. Looked up from germline, CDR1 is KGHSH and CDR2 is LQKENI. V was clipped by 2 bases and J by 4 bases; unmatched bases: 2. The CDR3 consists of 15 residues. CDR3 DNA sequence: TGTGCCAGCTCACCAAGGACTAGCGGGAGTTACGAGCAGTACTTC. As protein: CASSPRTSGSYEQYF.

V and J are TRBV18 and TRBJ2-1; D may match TRBD1 or TRBD2 (5 bases each). Per germline, CDR1 KGHSH and CDR2 LQKENI. The V end lost 2 bases, the J end lost 5 bases, and 13 bases lay between the germline ends. The CDR3 is 15 amino acids. CDR3 amino acids: CASSPGGLRNNEQFF. The CDR3 coding sequence is TGTGCCAGCTCACCAGGGGGTTTAAGAAACAATGAGCAGTTCTTC.

The chain couples TRBV7-6 to TRBJ2-1; 7 nucleotides agree with TRBD2. This CDR3 has 12 residues. Unmatched junction bases numbered 1, after V lost 5 bases and J lost 6 bases. Germline V gene lookup returns CDR1 SGHVS and CDR2 FNYEAQ. This chain's CDR3 is CASSPSGNEQFF. Written as DNA, the CDR3 is TGTGCCAGCAGCCCTAGCGGCAATGAGCAGTTCTTC.

The chain has TRBV6-5 and TRBJ1-1, with D maybe TRBD1 (5 bases). With 6 bases removed from V and 3 bases from J, the gap between germline ends came to 17 bases. The CDR3 totals 15 residues. CDR1 MNHEY and CDR2 SVGAGI come from the germline V gene. The CDR3 DNA reads as TGTGCCAGCAGCGGAATGGGACTCACCGACACTGAAGCTTTCTTT. It translates to CASSGMGLTDTEAFF.

This sequence joins TRBV5-6 and TRBJ1-3; D is undetermined. V lost 2 bases and J 0 bases, leaving 9 bases between the germline ends. The CDR3 is 15 residues long. Per the germline V gene, CDR1 is SGHDT and CDR2 is YYEEEE. This CDR3 reads CASSFIPGSGNTIYF. The DNA for the CDR3 is TGTGCCAGCAGCTTCATACCGGGCTCTGGAAACACCATATATTTT.

V is TRBV18 and J is TRBJ1-5; tentatively, D is TRBD1 (6 bases). CDR1 KGHSH and CDR2 LQKENI come from the germline V gene. CDR3 length equals 16 residues. The ends were cut back, 1 base at V and 6 bases at J, with 16 bases in the middle. CDR3 sequence: CASSPQAGGAGQPQHF. In DNA, the CDR3 is TGTGCCAGCTCACCACAAGCGGGGGGCGCGGGTCAGCCCCAGCATTTT.

This clone appeared many times. The DNA of the CDR3 is TGTGCCAGCAGCTCGGGCCGGGACTTGCTTCACAATGAGCAGTTCTTC. Translation gives CASSSGRDLLHNEQFF. The chain employs TRBV9 and TRBJ2-1; possibly TRBD2 for D (6 bases). The V end was cut by 4 bases, the J end by 5 bases, with 19 bases between. This CDR3 spans 16 amino acids. CDR1 SGDLS and CDR2 YYNGEE come from the germline V gene.

This chain links TRBV7-2 with TRBJ2-3; D is unresolved. CDR3 length: 11 amino acids. Per germline, CDR1 SGHTA and CDR2 FQGNSA. Trimming took off 5 bases at V and 8 bases at J, with 8 bases between the two ends. The DNA for the CDR3 is TGTGCCAGCAGCCCCTTAGGTACGCAGTATTTT. It translates to CASSPLGTQYF. The variable domain in full, completed from reference TRBV7-2 and TRBJ2-3, reads GAGVSQSPSNKVTEKGKDVELRCDPISGHTALYWYRQSLGQGLEFLIYFQGNSAPDKSGLPSDRFSAERTGGSVSTLTIQRTQQEDSAVYLCASSPLGTQYFGPGTRLTVL.

This sequence joins TRBV6-5 and TRBJ1-2, with D possibly being TRBD1 (6 bases). The CDR3 is made up of 15 amino acids. The germline CDR1 and CDR2 sequences are MNHEY and SVGAGI. Trimming removed 7 bases from V and 2 bases from J, with 17 bases in between. The CDR3 region is CASTGWGARNYGYTF. The CDR3 bases are TGTGCCAGCACGGGCTGGGGGGCAAGGAACTATGGCTACACCTTC.

This sequence joins TRBV7-2 and TRBJ1-2; no clear D. The CDR3 totals 16 residues. V lost 5 bases and J lost 6, with 22 bases in between. Germline values: CDR1 SGHTA, CDR2 FQGNSA. This CDR3 reads CASSTIPLRYRDGYTF. The CDR3 nucleotides read TGTGCCAGCAGCACTATACCCCTCAGGTATAGGGATGGCTACACCTTC.

This clone came up a few times. The gene calls are TRBV5-8 and TRBJ2-6; D not certain. Germline V gene lookup returns CDR1 SGHTS and CDR2 YDEGEE. The V and J ends lost 1 base and 0 bases respectively, with 8 bases between them. There are 16 residues in the CDR3. CDR3 sequence reads: CASSLYLSSGANVLTF. The CDR3 DNA reads as TGTGCCAGCAGCTTGTACTTATCCTCTGGGGCCAACGTCCTGACTTTC.

The chain has TRBV10-1 and TRBJ2-7; D is possibly TRBD1 or TRBD2 (5 bases each). The V gene's germline CDR1 is WNHNN and CDR2 SYGVQD (reference sequence). V lost 3 bases, J lost 5 bases, and 23 bases lay in between. This CDR3 has 17 amino acids. The CDR3, as DNA: TGCGCCAGCAGTGATGGGGACCCGGGACGACAGCCGGACGAGCAGTACTTC. Its translation is CASSDGDPGRQPDEQYF.

V usage is TRBV5-1 and J usage is TRBJ2-5; the match to TRBD1 covers 9 bases. The CDR3 covers 14 residues. V gave up 4 bases and J gave up 7 bases; unmatched junction bases: 8. Germline CDR1 and CDR2: SGHRS and YFSETQ. Written as DNA, the CDR3 is TGCGCCAGCAGCGGGACAGGGCCACCCGGGACCCAGTACTTC. Protein: CASSGTGPPGTQYF.

The chain recombines TRBV4-2 with TRBJ1-1, with D possibly TRBD1 on 6 matching bases. The V gene's germline CDR1 is LGHNA and CDR2 YNFKEQ. V was trimmed by 1 base and J by 0 bases, leaving 9 bases between them. CDR3 length: 15 amino acids. In nucleotides, the CDR3 is TGTGCCAGCAGCCAAGCAAGGACAGTGAACACTGAAGCTTTCTTT. Protein sequence: CASSQARTVNTEAFF.